The rows below give T cell receptor beta chains drawn from one sample of a study of shared clonotypes between healthy human individuals. Profiling relied on immunoSEQ multiplex PCR, and the TCRdb table lists in-frame clones only, not all of them. Among some 980,000 clones listed, 76% were seen once. The sample taken for sequencing was memory CD4+ T cells sorted from blood. These receptors originate from a man between 18 and 29 years old in good health. Both conserved end residues are trimmed from each CDR3. Clone size is not always given. Where it is, it says once, few, many or a class for expanded clones.

>.|TRBJ2-2|11|TRBV7-9
ASSLSATGELF
>.|TRBJ2-7|12|TRBV19
ASSIRGLSYEQY
>.|TRBJ2-2|10|TRBV6-1
ASSARGEELF
>once|TRBJ2-3|14|TRBV10-1
ASKKGRPVLTDTQY
>.|TRBJ2-5|12|TRBV11-2
ASSSGMRQETQY
>.|TRBJ2-7|11|TRBV25-1
ASSPRWNYEQY
>.|TRBJ2-7|12|TRBV18
ASSPNGRAGEQY
>.|TRBJ2-3|13|TRBV30
AWTRGGGPSDTQY
>.|TRBJ2-5|13|TRBV5-6
ASSLALGGQETQY
>.|TRBJ1-3|12|TRBV11-2
ASSTQGPGNTIY
>.|TRBJ2-2|13|TRBV30
AWSHRTGRTGELF
>many|TRBJ1-1|9|TRBV30
AAGQNTEAF
>.|TRBJ2-3|12|TRBV11-2
ASSSLTSTDTQY
>.|TRBJ2-7|10|TRBV4-1
ASGRGVGEQY
>.|TRBJ2-2|13|TRBV6-1
ASKVPGLITGELF
>.|TRBJ2-1|11|TRBV10-3
AISEPADRKQF
>few|TRBJ2-7|12|TRBV6-5
ASRQGAGSYEQY
>.|TRBJ2-3|10|TRBV28
ASGDRADTQY
>.|TRBJ1-1|13|TRBV4-1
ASSPGQGKDTEAF
>once|TRBJ2-5|11|TRBV7-9
ASSLESRTEAY
>.|TRBJ1-2|10|TRBV9
ASPTRGHGYT
>.|TRBJ2-2|11|TRBV9
ASSVEPTGELF
>.|TRBJ2-7|11|TRBV7-8
ASSPWGIGEQY
>.|TRBJ1-5|11|TRBV11-2
ASSLAPIQPQH
>.|TRBJ1-1|13|TRBV27
ASHSGQIMNTEAF
>.|TRBJ2-7|13|TRBV6-5
ASSYGTSGSYEQY
>once|TRBJ2-7|12|TRBV16
ASSLQRQGYEQY
>.|TRBJ2-5|12|TRBV19
ASTPGPPQETQY
>.|TRBJ1-2|12|TRBV5-4
ASSPSQGLYGYT
>.|TRBJ2-3|13|TRBV10-3
AISDSGFGTDTQY
>.|TRBJ1-2|10|TRBV14
ASSHNNYGYT
>many|TRBJ2-7|13|TRBV27
ASRVGYQPSGEQY
>.|TRBJ1-6|10|TRBV6-1
ASSPEDRTLH
>.|TRBJ1-5|12|TRBV18
ASSLRDTNQPQH
>few|TRBJ2-1|13|TRBV9
ASSVTSGGFNEQF
>.|TRBJ1-2|12|TRBV5-6
ASSPRGPNYGYT
>few|TRBJ2-5|12|TRBV28
ASSSTREPETQY
>.|TRBJ1-4|14|TRBV4-1
ASSQAMAGFNEKLF
>once|TRBJ2-1|14|TRBV11-3
ASSLDLAGAPREQF
>.|TRBJ2-1|13|TRBV5-1
ASTPSGGREHEQF
>.|TRBJ2-6|14|TRBV5-6
ASSLLKGRGANVLT
>few|TRBJ2-5|13|TRBV7-9
ASSFWLAAQETQY
>.|TRBJ2-5|13|TRBV7-6
ASSSDGQVQETQY
>few|TRBJ1-6|15|TRBV2
ASSGWGRGGGDSPLH
>few|TRBJ1-1|12|TRBV14
ASHKSGVGTEAF